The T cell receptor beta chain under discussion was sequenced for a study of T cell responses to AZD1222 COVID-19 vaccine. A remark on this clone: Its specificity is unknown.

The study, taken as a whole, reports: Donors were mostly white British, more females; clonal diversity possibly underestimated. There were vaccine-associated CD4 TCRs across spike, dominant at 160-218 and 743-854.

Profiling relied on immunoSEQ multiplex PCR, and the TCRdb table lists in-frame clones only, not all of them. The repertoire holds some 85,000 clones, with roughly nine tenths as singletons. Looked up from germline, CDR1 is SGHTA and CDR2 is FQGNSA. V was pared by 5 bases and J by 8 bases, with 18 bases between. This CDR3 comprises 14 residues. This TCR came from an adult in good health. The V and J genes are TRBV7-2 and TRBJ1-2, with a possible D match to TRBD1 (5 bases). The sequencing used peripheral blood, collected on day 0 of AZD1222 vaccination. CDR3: CASSTSRLTGGYTF. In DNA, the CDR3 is TGTGCCAGCAGCACCTCCCGACTAACAGGAGGCTACACCTTC. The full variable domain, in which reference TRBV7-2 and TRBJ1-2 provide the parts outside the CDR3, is GAGVSQSPSNKVTEKGKDVELRCDPISGHTALYWYRQSLGQGLEFLIYFQGNSAPDKSGLPSDRFSAERTGGSVSTLTIQRTQQEDSAVYLCASSTSRLTGGYTFGSGTRLTVV.